Below are 19 T cell receptor beta chains sequenced from a single sample in a study of IL-17A CD8 T cells in psoriatic arthritis synovium. Repertoires were generated with immunoSEQ multiplex PCR, while TCRdb's copy carries only in-frame clones and drops some. This table has some 2,200 clones, approximately 67% appearing once. The synovial fluid came from psoriatic arthritis joints with active inflammation. What was sequenced was memory CD8+ T cells from synovial fluid. Described subset: bulk memory CD8+ T cells (CD45RA-CD27+/- and CD45RA+CD27-). The receptors originated from a human donor with psoriatic arthritis.

This rearrangement joins TRBV27 to TRBJ2-1; the match to TRBD2 covers 8 bases. Germline values: CDR1 MNHEY, CDR2 SMNVEV (reference sequence). J gave up 10 bases and V 5 bases, and 4 bases lay outside the gene matches. CDR3 length: 12 residues. In DNA, the CDR3 is TGTGCCAGCAGTGGGCTAGCGGGCGAGCAGTTCTTC. Residues: CASSGLAGEQFF.

The chain uses TRBV10-1 and TRBJ2-7; D perhaps matches TRBD2 (6 bases). In germline, CDR1 is WNHNN, CDR2 SYGVQD (reference sequence). Trimming removed 2 bases at V and 1 base at J, with 15 bases between. This CDR3 has 16 amino acids. DNA of the CDR3: TGCGCCAGCAGTGAGCCGGGAGTATTGCTGTCCTACGAGCAGTACTTC. Translated: CASSEPGVLLSYEQYF.

This clone was counted a few times. The chain carries TRBV5-7 and TRBJ2-7; 9 positions agree with TRBD2. TRBV5-7 is identified as an open reading frame with a role that is uncertain. This CDR3 contains 14 residues. V was clipped by 0 bases and J by 6 bases; unmatched bases: 4. CDR3 nucleotides: TGTGCCAGCAGCTTGGTTAGCGGGAGATTCGAGCAGTACTTC. This translates into CASSLVSGRFEQYF.

The rearrangement joins TRBV6-1 to TRBJ2-7; perhaps TRBD2 as D (6 bases). The V end lost 0 bases, the J end lost 1 base, and 13 bases lay between the germline ends. The CDR3 has 16 residues. The germline V gene encodes CDR1 MNHNS and CDR2 SASEGT. CDR3 residues: CASSEAQVGSSYEQYF. CDR3 DNA: TGTGCCAGCAGTGAAGCGCAGGTCGGGAGTTCCTACGAGCAGTACTTC.

V usage is TRBV7-9 and J usage is TRBJ1-2; D not certain. Trimming pared 5 bases from V and 3 bases from J, leaving 10 bases between. CDR3 size: 13 residues. Germline V gene lookup returns CDR1 SEHNR and CDR2 FQNEAQ (reference sequence). The CDR3, as DNA: TGTGCCAGCAGCCTGAGCTGGTACTATGGCTACACCTTC. Translation gives CASSLSWYYGYTF. Full variable domain (remainder filled in from reference TRBV7-9 and TRBJ1-2): DTGVSQNPRHKITKRGQNVTFRCDPISEHNRLYWYRQTLGQGPEFLTYFQNEAQLEKSRLLSDRFSAERPKGSFSTLEIQRTEQGDSAMYLCASSLSWYYGYTFGSGTRLTVV.

The gene calls are TRBV6-5 and TRBJ2-3; 10 bases map to TRBD2. The J segment lost 1 base and the V segment lost 2 bases, leaving 0 bases of the junction unmatched. Germline V CDR1 and CDR2: MNHEY, SVGAGI. The CDR3 is 15 residues long. CDR3 DNA: TGTGCCAGCAGTTACGGACTAGCGGGCACAGATACGCAGTATTTT. Translating gives CASSYGLAGTDTQYF.

This chain connects TRBV6-1 to TRBJ1-5; 10 bases agree with TRBD1. CDR1 and CDR2 from the germline V gene are MNHNS and SASEGT. This CDR3 comprises 15 residues. V shed 6 bases, J shed 6 bases, and the junction held 8 bases outside the gene matches. The CDR3 DNA follows: TGTGCCAGCAGCTACGGACAGGGGGGGGGTCAGCCCCAGCATTTT. This translates into CASSYGQGGGQPQHF.

This clone has more than one count but fewer than ten. The gene calls are TRBV18 and TRBJ2-7; D is undetermined. The germline CDR1 and CDR2 sequences are KGHSH and LQKENI. Trimming removed 4 bases from V and 0 bases from J, with 10 bases in between. This CDR3 is 14 amino acids long. For the CDR3, the DNA is TGTGCCAGCTCACAGCGTCAAAGCTCCTACGAGCAGTACGTC. As protein: CASSQRQSSYEQYV.

There are a few counts of this clone. The gene calls are TRBV4-2 and TRBJ1-1; perhaps TRBD1 as D (5 bases). The CDR3 contains 17 residues. V lost 2 bases and J lost 3, with 19 bases in between. Germline V gene sequence: CDR1 LGHNA, CDR2 YNFKEQ. The CDR3 region has the DNA TGTGCCAGCAGCCAAAGGGGCGCGGGGGTCCTGCACACTGAAGCTTTCTTT. It is translated as CASSQRGAGVLHTEAFF.

The gene calls are TRBV6-4 and TRBJ2-2; D unclear. Germline values: CDR1 MRHNA, CDR2 SNTAGT. The CDR3 is 13 amino acids. The V end was cut by 0 bases, the J end by 8 bases, with 7 bases between. CDR3 region: CASSDSVEGELFF. The CDR3 DNA reads TGTGCCAGCAGTGACTCGGTTGAGGGGGAGCTGTTTTTT.

This clone is large (0.1 to 1%) within its sample. This chain uses TRBV5-6 with TRBJ2-1; D remains unclear. Per germline, CDR1 SGHDT and CDR2 YYEEEE. This CDR3 is built from 15 residues. Trimming removed 2 bases at V and 11 bases at J, with 20 bases between. The CDR3 DNA follows: TGTGCCAGCAGCTTTAGTCTCGCAGCGCGAGATAAGCAGTTCTTC. Protein product: CASSFSLAARDKQFF.

The rearrangement uses TRBV6-6 and TRBJ2-2; 13 bases match TRBD2. CDR3 length: 13 amino acids. Per germline, CDR1 MNHNY and CDR2 SVGAGI (reference sequence). Trimming at V came to 10 bases and at J to 6 bases, leaving 2 bases not matched to a gene. This chain's CDR3 is CAIGLAGAGELFF. The CDR3 DNA reads as TGTGCCATCGGACTAGCGGGAGCCGGGGAGCTGTTTTTT.

The chain carries TRBV6-4 and TRBJ2-2; 10 nucleotides align to TRBD2. The V gene end was trimmed by 10 bases and the J gene end by 9 bases; junction bases not matched to a gene: 11. CDR3 size: 14 residues. The germline gives CDR1 MRHNA, CDR2 SNTAGT. The CDR3 DNA reads as TGTGCCACCGCAGAGACTAGCGGGTCTTGGGAGCTGTTTTTT. It yields the protein CATAETSGSWELFF.

The rearrangement links TRBV5-7 to TRBJ2-7; perhaps TRBD2 as D (5 bases). TRBV5-7 is an open reading frame whose function is uncertain. CDR3 length: 14 amino acids. V was cut by 0 bases and J by 5 bases, with 12 bases left in between. The CDR3 loop is CASSLGLTRHEQYF. In DNA, the CDR3 is TGTGCCAGCAGCTTGGGACTAACCAGGCACGAGCAGTACTTC.

The chain joins TRBV5-1 to TRBJ2-4; 9 nucleotides match TRBD1. Germline V gives CDR1 SGHRS, CDR2 YFSETQ. CDR3 length: 17 amino acids. V lost 0 bases, J lost 3 bases, and 7 bases stayed unmatched. This chain's CDR3 is CASSLEGTGYGKNIQYF. CDR3 sequence (DNA): TGCGCCAGCAGCTTGGAGGGGACAGGGTATGGCAAAAACATTCAGTACTTC. Full variable domain (missing parts from reference TRBV5-1 and TRBJ2-4): KAGVTQTPRYLIKTRGQQVTLSCSPISGHRSVSWYQQTPGQGLQFLFEYFSETQRNKGNFPGRFSGRQFSNSRSEMNVSTLELGDSALYLCASSLEGTGYGKNIQYFGAGTRLSVL.

J is TRBJ1-2 and V is TRBV5-1; no reliable D call. CDR1 is SGHRS and CDR2 is YFSETQ in the germline V gene. The CDR3 length is 13 residues. V was shortened by 0 bases and J by 6 bases, with 9 bases between the two germline ends. CDR3 sequence reads: CASSLAGRDGYTF. CDR3 coding DNA: TGCGCCAGCAGCTTGGCGGGGAGGGATGGCTACACCTTC.

V usage is TRBV5-1 and J usage is TRBJ2-2, with 10 bases aligning to TRBD2. Germline CDR1 is SGHRS and CDR2 is YFSETQ. The V and J ends lost 4 bases and 3 bases, in that order; junction bases with no gene match: 12. CDR3 length equals 18 residues. Here the CDR3 reads CASSPSLAGVIDTGELFF. Written as DNA, the CDR3 is TGCGCCAGCAGCCCATCTCTAGCGGGAGTAATCGACACCGGGGAGCTGTTTTTT.

This clone has more than one count but fewer than ten. This chain joins TRBV4-2 and TRBJ2-6; a weak D match, TRBD2 (6 bases). Germline CDR1 is LGHNA and CDR2 is YNFKEQ. The ends were cut back, 0 bases at V and 4 bases at J, with 10 bases in the middle. The CDR3 consists of 16 residues. This chain's CDR3 is CASSQDGGVGANVLTF. The CDR3 DNA follows: TGTGCCAGCAGCCAAGATGGAGGGGTGGGGGCCAACGTCCTGACTTTC.

V usage is TRBV27 and J usage is TRBJ2-3; tentative D call: TRBD2 (6 bases). V was clipped by 2 bases and J by 2 bases, with 14 bases between them. CDR3 length: 16 residues. Germline V lookup: CDR1 MNHEY, CDR2 SMNVEV (reference sequence). The CDR3 loop is CASSLVASEHTDTQYF. CDR3 DNA sequence: TGTGCCAGCAGTTTAGTGGCTAGCGAACACACAGATACGCAGTATTTT.